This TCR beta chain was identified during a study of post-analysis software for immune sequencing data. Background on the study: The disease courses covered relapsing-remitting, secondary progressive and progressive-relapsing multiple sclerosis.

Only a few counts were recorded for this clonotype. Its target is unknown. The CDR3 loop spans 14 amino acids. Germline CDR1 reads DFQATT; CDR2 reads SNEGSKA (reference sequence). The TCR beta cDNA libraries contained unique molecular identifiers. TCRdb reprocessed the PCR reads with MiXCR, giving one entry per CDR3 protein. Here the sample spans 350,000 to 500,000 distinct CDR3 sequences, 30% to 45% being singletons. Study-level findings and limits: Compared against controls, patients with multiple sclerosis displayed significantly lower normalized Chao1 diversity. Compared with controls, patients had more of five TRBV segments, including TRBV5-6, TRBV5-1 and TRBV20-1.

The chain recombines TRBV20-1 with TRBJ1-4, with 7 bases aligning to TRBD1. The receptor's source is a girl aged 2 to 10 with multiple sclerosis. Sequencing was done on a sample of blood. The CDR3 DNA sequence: TGCAGGCCGGGCCCCCGGGACAGAGATGAAAAACTGTTTTTT. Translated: CRPGPRDRDEKLFF.